Below, 28 T cell receptor beta chains from the same sample are listed, as sequenced in a study of shared clonotypes between healthy human individuals (dated by TCRdb to the early 2020s). Library generation was performed with the immunoSEQ multiplex PCR assay. Sourced from immuneACCESS, this table was stored by TCRdb with only in-frame sequences that have V and J called. A share of the clones is absent; for the studies checked, an unresolved V gene accounts for under half, and the remainder has no known explanation. The sample table shows 2,500,000 or so clones, and under 95% are seen once. Of the sample, 0.36% is held by the ten largest clones. Sequences were obtained from naive CD4+ T cells from PBMCs. Sample cell subset or site, as interpreted from the label and publication: CD45RA+ positively selected. All receptors derive from a man younger than 35 in good health. Some clones in this sample may be carry-over from other donors' samples.

This chain joins TRBV7-3 and TRBJ1-1; the D gene is possibly TRBD1 (5 bases). Looked up from germline, CDR1 is SGHTA and CDR2 is FQGTGA. Trimming took off 3 bases at V and 4 bases at J, with 12 bases between the two ends. The CDR3 extends over 14 amino acids. The chain's CDR3 is CASSLGGTGTEAFF. As DNA, the CDR3 is TGTGCCAGCAGCTTGGGCGGGACGGGCACTGAAGCTTTCTTT.

The CDR3 coding sequence is TGTGCCAGCAGTCCAACCGGGACCAACTCCTACGAGCAGTACTTC. Its translation: CASSPTGTNSYEQYF. This chain connects TRBV28 to TRBJ2-7; D may be TRBD1 or TRBD2 (5 bases each). The germline V gene encodes CDR1 MDHEN and CDR2 SYDVKM. This CDR3 has 15 amino acids. V was clipped by 5 bases and J by 0 bases, with 14 bases between them.

V is TRBV4-2 and J is TRBJ1-1; D is unresolved. V lost 0 bases, J lost 7 bases, and 12 bases lay in between. Looked up from germline, CDR1 is LGHNA and CDR2 is YNFKEQ. There are 14 residues in the CDR3. In nucleotides, the CDR3 is TGTGCCAGCAGCCAAGAAGGGCGGAGGCGTGAAGCTTTCTTT. Translation: CASSQEGRRREAFF.

The V gene is TRBV19, the J gene TRBJ2-3; TRBD2 is a possible D gene (6 bases). Looked up from germline, CDR1 is LNHDA and CDR2 is SQIVND (reference sequence). This CDR3 has 15 amino acids. Trimming cost V 3 bases and J 3 bases, with 13 bases left between them. CDR3 protein: CASSIRDWGTDTQYF. CDR3 sequence (DNA): TGTGCCAGTAGTATCCGGGACTGGGGGACAGATACGCAGTATTTT.

The rearrangement joins TRBV7-2 to TRBJ2-1; D is perhaps TRBD1 (5 bases). CDR3 length: 14 amino acids. Per germline, CDR1 SGHTA and CDR2 FQGNSA. The germline V and J ends were trimmed by 1 base and 8 bases, with 12 bases remaining between them. In DNA form, the CDR3 reads TGTGCCAGCAGCTTAGGGGGCTTTTCGGATGAGCAGTTCTTC. Amino acid sequence: CASSLGGFSDEQFF. Looking up the rest from reference TRBV7-2 and TRBJ2-1 gives the full variable domain: GAGVSQSPSNKVTEKGKDVELRCDPISGHTALYWYRQSLGQGLEFLIYFQGNSAPDKSGLPSDRFSAERTGGSVSTLTIQRTQQEDSAVYLCASSLGGFSDEQFFGPGTRLTVL.

The gene calls are TRBV5-1 and TRBJ2-1; 10 nucleotides align to TRBD1. V shed 1 base and J 7 bases; nucleotides not matched to a gene: 8. In germline, CDR1 is SGHRS, CDR2 YFSETQ. CDR3 length: 16 amino acids. This CDR3 reads CASSLSGTGVENEQFF. CDR3 coding DNA: TGCGCCAGCAGCTTGTCCGGGACAGGGGTAGAAAATGAGCAGTTCTTC. Full variable domain (rest looked up from reference TRBV5-1 and TRBJ2-1): KAGVTQTPRYLIKTRGQQVTLSCSPISGHRSVSWYQQTPGQGLQFLFEYFSETQRNKGNFPGRFSGRQFSNSRSEMNVSTLELGDSALYLCASSLSGTGVENEQFFGPGTRLTVL.

The chain couples TRBV5-7 to TRBJ2-6; D remains ambiguous. TRBV5-7 is designated an ORF whose function remains uncertain. The CDR3 spans 18 residues. Trimming stripped 7 bases from V and 5 bases from J, with 25 bases between. The CDR3 DNA follows: TGTGCCAGCTCATTGTACAATAGTCCACAAAGTCGGGCCAACGTCCTGACTTTC. It translates to CASSLYNSPQSRANVLTF.

This clone was detected a few times. The V gene is TRBV30, the J gene TRBJ2-3; D unresolved. CDR1 and CDR2 (germline): GTSNPN, SVGIG (reference sequence). CDR3 length equals 15 residues. Between the trimmed V and J ends, which lost 2 bases and 0 bases, there was a span of 12 bases. CDR3 DNA sequence: TGTGCCTGGAGTACACCGGCACCCAGCACAGATACGCAGTATTTT. Its protein product is CAWSTPAPSTDTQYF.

The chain has TRBV28 and TRBJ1-1; D is perhaps TRBD1 (5 bases). CDR3 length: 15 residues. The germline V gene has CDR1 MDHEN and CDR2 SYDVKM. Trimming removed 5 bases at V and 0 bases at J, with 13 bases between. The CDR3 bases are TGTGCCAGCAGTATAGGGACCGCCATGAACACTGAAGCTTTCTTT. Amino acids: CASSIGTAMNTEAFF.

The CDR3 reads CASSLGTGYGELFF. Here the CDR3 DNA reads TGTGCCAGCAGCTTAGGGACAGGTTACGGGGAGCTGTTTTTT. The V call is TRBV7-2, the J call TRBJ2-2, with TRBD1 identical over 7 bases. Trimming cost V 1 base and J 7 bases; bases outside gene matches: 3. The germline CDR1 and CDR2 sequences are SGHTA and FQGNSA. The CDR3 sequence is 14 residues long.

This clone has only one observation. The chain couples TRBV5-1 to TRBJ1-5, with 7 bases matching TRBD1. Germline values: CDR1 SGHRS, CDR2 YFSETQ. Germline trimming cut 5 bases from V and 0 bases from J; bases unmatched to any gene: 5. This CDR3 has 15 residues. CDR3 amino acids: CASSPGQHSNQPQHF. In nucleotides, the CDR3 is TGCGCCAGCAGTCCGGGACAGCATAGCAATCAGCCCCAGCATTTT.

The CDR3 bases are TGTGCCAGCAGCTTGCGGGACAGGGTCTACGGGGCGGGAAACACCATATATTTT. This translates into CASSLRDRVYGAGNTIYF. The rearrangement joins TRBV5-5 to TRBJ1-3, with 9 bases matching TRBD1. The CDR3 sequence is 18 residues long. With 1 base clipped from V and 4 bases from J, the junction kept 12 bases outside the gene matches. Germline CDR1 is SGHKS and CDR2 is YYEKEE (reference sequence).

This clone was counted a single time. This chain links TRBV2 with TRBJ2-3, with a weak D call TRBD2 (5 bases). Germline-derived CDR1 and CDR2 are SNHLY and FYNNEI. This CDR3 is 11 amino acids long. Trimming cost V 7 bases and J 6 bases, with 8 bases left between them. CDR3 sequence reads: CASNLADTQYF. The CDR3 bases are TGTGCCAGCAATTTAGCGGATACGCAGTATTTT. The whole variable domain, filled in from reference TRBV2 and TRBJ2-3, reads EPEVTQTPSHQVTQMGQEVILRCVPISNHLYFYWYRQILGQKVEFLVSFYNNEISEKSEIFDDQFSVERPDGSNFTLKIRSTKLEDSAMYFCASNLADTQYFGPGTRLTVL.

This chain connects TRBV2 to TRBJ2-5, with D perhaps TRBD1 (6 bases). Trimming removed 3 bases at V and 1 base at J, with 9 bases between. Germline V gene lookup returns CDR1 SNHLY and CDR2 FYNNEI. The CDR3 is 14 amino acids. CDR3 coding DNA: TGTGCCAGCAGTGACCGGACAGCCCAAGAGACCCAGTACTTC. This gives the protein CASSDRTAQETQYF.

The genes are TRBV7-9 and TRBJ1-5; possibly TRBD1 for D (5 bases). Per the germline V gene, CDR1 is SEHNR and CDR2 is FQNEAQ (reference sequence). Trimming cost V 1 base and J 11 bases, with 6 bases left between them. The CDR3 loop spans 11 amino acids. CDR3 nucleotides: TGTGCCAGCAGCTTAGGGGGGGCCCAGCATTTT. It yields the protein CASSLGGAQHF. The full variable domain, rest sourced from reference TRBV7-9 and TRBJ1-5, is DTGVSQNPRHKITKRGQNVTFRCDPISEHNRLYWYRQTLGQGPEFLTYFQNEAQLEKSRLLSDRFSAERPKGSFSTLEIQRTEQGDSAMYLCASSLGGAQHFGDGTRLSIL.

This chain joins TRBV6-1 and TRBJ1-4; 10 bases align to TRBD1. Per the germline V gene, CDR1 is MNHNS and CDR2 is SASEGT. The CDR3 runs to 15 residues. J lost 4 bases, V lost 7 bases, and 6 bases had no gene match. Written as DNA, the CDR3 is TGTGCCAGCAAGACCGGGACAGGGGTTAATGAAAAACTGTTTTTT. Its translation is CASKTGTGVNEKLFF.

The chain carries TRBV28 and TRBJ2-2; D remains unclear. This CDR3 contains 14 residues. Germline lookup yields CDR1 MDHEN and CDR2 SYDVKM. V was shortened by 8 bases and J by 6 bases, with 16 bases between the two germline ends. CDR3: CASSQAPSAGELFF. The CDR3 DNA reads TGTGCCAGCTCTCAGGCTCCTAGTGCCGGGGAGCTGTTTTTT.

This clone was seen only a few times. The rearrangement joins TRBV30 to TRBJ1-1; D gene ambiguous. From germline, CDR1 is GTSNPN and CDR2 SVGIG (reference sequence). The V and J ends lost 4 bases and 6 bases respectively, with 27 bases between them. The CDR3 loop spans 17 amino acids. The CDR3 loop reads CAWTRIDPAKFVPEAFF. CDR3 sequence (DNA): TGTGCCTGGACTCGTATCGACCCAGCGAAATTTGTCCCTGAAGCTTTCTTT.

V gene TRBV6-5 combines with J gene TRBJ1-5, with no clear D. There are 11 residues in the CDR3. In germline, CDR1 is MNHEY, CDR2 SVGAGI. V was pared by 8 bases and J by 2 bases, with 4 bases between. Written as DNA, the CDR3 is TGTGCCAGCGACTGCAATCAGCCCCAGCATTTT. Translated, it gives CASDCNQPQHF.

The chain employs TRBV18 and TRBJ1-5, with TRBD1 matching over 8 bases. Germline V gene sequence: CDR1 KGHSH, CDR2 LQKENI. The CDR3 contains 13 residues. Trimming at V came to 5 bases and at J to 7 bases, leaving 4 bases not matched to a gene. The CDR3: CASSEDRAQPQHF. The CDR3 DNA reads TGTGCCAGCTCAGAGGACAGGGCCCAGCCCCAGCATTTT.

The chain joins TRBV5-8 to TRBJ2-1; 10 bases match TRBD1. Germline lookup yields CDR1 SGHTS and CDR2 YDEGEE. V shed 2 bases, J shed 4 bases, and the junction held 9 bases outside the gene matches. The CDR3 is 17 amino acids. The CDR3 region has the DNA TGTGCCAGCAGCTTAATTACCGGGACAGGGGTATACAATGAGCAGTTCTTC. Protein: CASSLITGTGVYNEQFF.

J is TRBJ2-4 and V is TRBV21-1; no DNA check was done on the table's D call, TRBD1. TRBV21-1 is a documented pseudogene. CDR3 size: 19 residues. In DNA form, the CDR3 reads TGTGCCAGCAGCACCTACTCCCCTCAGGGGAACCTGGACAAAAACATTCAGTACTTC. Its translation is CASSTYSPQGNLDKNIQYF.

The genes are TRBV5-1 and TRBJ1-1; possible D gene TRBD1, 5 bases. The CDR3 covers 13 residues. The V and J ends lost 2 bases and 6 bases respectively, with 11 bases between them. Germline assignment: CDR1 SGHRS and CDR2 YFSETQ. The CDR3 loop reads CASSLSGASEAFF. In DNA form, the CDR3 reads TGCGCCAGCAGCTTAAGTGGGGCCTCTGAAGCTTTCTTT.

V and J are TRBV6-1 and TRBJ2-7; D call uncertain. CDR3 length equals 13 residues. Deletions cut 8 bases from V and 4 bases from J, with 15 bases between. Germline CDR1 is MNHNS and CDR2 is SASEGT. The CDR3 here is CASGGLWAYEQYF. In DNA form, the CDR3 reads TGTGCCAGCGGCGGATTGTGGGCTTACGAGCAGTACTTC.

V gene TRBV11-1 combines with J gene TRBJ2-1; TRBD2 matches 7 bases. V shed 0 bases, J shed 7 bases, and the junction held 6 bases outside the gene matches. The CDR3 has 15 residues. Germline values: CDR1 SGHAT, CDR2 FQDESV (reference sequence). CDR3 protein: CASSLAGEGSNEQFF. In DNA form, the CDR3 reads TGTGCCAGCAGCTTAGCTGGGGAGGGGTCGAATGAGCAGTTCTTC.

The V gene is TRBV7-6, the J gene TRBJ1-3; TRBD1 agrees at 7 bases. This CDR3 comprises 17 residues. In germline, CDR1 is SGHVS, CDR2 FNYEAQ. V was clipped by 0 bases and J by 0 bases; unmatched bases: 5. CDR3 in DNA: TGTGCCAGCAGCTTAGCGACAGGGATCATCTCTGGAAACACCATATATTTT. This translates into CASSLATGIISGNTIYF.

The gene calls are TRBV7-3 and TRBJ2-1; TRBD2 agrees at 7 bases. With 3 bases clipped from V and 6 bases from J, the junction kept 14 bases outside the gene matches. CDR1 is SGHTA, CDR2 FQGTGA, per germline. CDR3 length: 17 residues. CDR3 coding DNA: TGTGCCAGCAGCTTCACCCCCACTGCGGGAGCCTCCAATGAGCAGTTCTTC. Translation: CASSFTPTAGASNEQFF.

The chain employs TRBV28 and TRBJ1-4, with 8 bases identical to TRBD1. The CDR3 covers 15 residues. Looked up from germline, CDR1 is MDHEN and CDR2 is SYDVKM. V dropped 3 bases and J dropped 8; count of bases not matched to a gene: 8. The CDR3 DNA follows: TGTGCCAGCAGTTTGGCTACAGGGGGAAGGGAAAAACTGTTTTTT. Its protein is CASSLATGGREKLFF.